The sequence of this T cell receptor beta chain was determined in a study of T-cell memory formation after mild COVID-19. Whole-study results and caveats: A second wave expanding day 15 to 37 was CD4+-biased; contracting clones were balanced.

The CDR3 consists of 11 residues. CDR1 and CDR2 (germline): SGHTA, FQGNSA. V was cut by 8 bases and J by 3 bases, with 7 bases left in between. TCRdb re-called the 5' RACE reads with MiXCR, one entry per CDR3 protein. The sample yields about 250,000 distinct CDR3 sequences, roughly 15% seen once. With regard to this clonotype: The target antigen is unknown.

The sample consisted of PBMCs or a T cell subset sorted from them (not recorded which). The V and J genes are TRBV7-2 and TRBJ2-5; D might be TRBD1 (6 bases). The receptor was isolated from a man aged 18 to 29 who had mild COVID-19 (a few samples of this study predate the infection). Cell type and time point are not known. The CDR3 reads CASYREETQYF. The CDR3 DNA sequence: TGTGCCAGCTACAGGGAAGAGACCCAGTACTTC.